The clone carrying this T cell receptor (beta chain) was seen just once. The same CDR3 arises from other DNA sequences in this sample as well. Profiled with immunoSEQ multiplex PCR; TCRdb holds only in-frame clones, not every one. The sample comprises about 2.1 million clones, over 85% of which are singletons, and about 1.7% rests with the top ten. Naive CD8 cells comprised CD45RO-negative, CCR7-positively selected cells, excluding terminally differentiated effector memory CD45RA+ cells. This entry comes from a study of shared clonotypes between healthy human individuals. This CDR3 is 13 amino acids long. CDR1 is MNHNY and CDR2 is SVGAGI in the germline V gene (reference sequence). Deletions cut 5 bases from V and 7 bases from J, with 12 bases between.

The clonotype comes from a man younger than 35 in good health. Some clones in this sample may be carry-over from other donors' samples. The rearrangement uses TRBV6-6 and TRBJ2-1, with a tentative D call TRBD1 (6 bases). Specimen: naive CD8+ T cells from PBMCs. The chain's CDR3 is CASSTNRVNEQFF. CDR3 DNA sequence: TGTGCCAGCAGTACAAACAGGGTTAATGAGCAGTTCTTC.